The rows below give T cell receptor beta chains drawn from one sample of a study of blood T cell repertoires in COVID-19. Only in-frame clones appear in the TCRdb table, and some are missing; sequencing was by immunoSEQ multiplex PCR. The sample consists of roughly 140,000 clones, around 80% of them appearing once. The sequencing input was PBMCs or T cells enriched from blood (not recorded which). Receptors originate from a man in his forties or fifties who had recovered from COVID-19. Each CDR3 is given without its conserved first and last residue.

j_call,v_call,cdr3_length,cdr3_aa
TRBJ1-2,TRBV29-1,12,SVKGQAANYGYT
TRBJ2-7,TRBV5-1,12,ASSLNTGFYEQY
TRBJ1-6,TRBV27,15,ASSLFGGRSYNSPLH
TRBJ2-3,TRBV25-1,14,ASSELDGLRTDTQY
TRBJ1-1,TRBV29-1,12,SVEVQGVRTEAF
TRBJ2-3,TRBV2,15,ASSPQAGAISTDTQY
TRBJ1-5,TRBV18,13,ASSPPGHSNQPQH
TRBJ1-6,TRBV5-1,13,ASSPQGSYNSPLH
TRBJ2-2,TRBV7-9,15,ASSLQRTGENTGELF
TRBJ2-7,TRBV2,13,ASSGRAGSSYEQY
TRBJ2-2,TRBV4-1,14,ASSQGGGGSTGELF
TRBJ2-1,TRBV5-1,15,ASSLTGNRPSYNEQF
TRBJ1-2,TRBV11-1,12,ASSPDRANYGYT
TRBJ1-4,TRBV20-1,10,SASAGNEKLF
TRBJ1-2,TRBV4-2,12,ASSQDEGVGRST
TRBJ2-5,TRBV18,12,ASSPSRGQETQY
TRBJ1-5,TRBV2,13,ASSAGQGFNQPQH
TRBJ2-7,TRBV5-1,13,ASSSEGQGNYEQY
TRBJ2-7,TRBV30,12,AWSPQGPPYEQY
TRBJ1-1,TRBV4-3,12,ASSQDSGQGSAF
TRBJ2-3,TRBV3-1/TRBV3-2,12,ASSPRARGDTQY
TRBJ1-5,TRBV19,14,ASSIKEARGNQPQH
TRBJ2-1,TRBV7-3,14,ASSLTGHGGRGEQF
TRBJ1-5,TRBV7-9,11,ASSFSDGVAQH
TRBJ1-4,TRBV7-9,16,ASSQLPGQGLTNEKLF
TRBJ2-7,TRBV11-3,14,ASTDQGQTAYVEQY
TRBJ1-3,TRBV15,12,ATSRVGGGNTIY
TRBJ2-1,TRBV10-3,11,AISDIRVNEQF